Listed here are 32 T cell receptor beta chains from one sample, sequenced in a study of Ad26.COV2.S vaccination and SARS-CoV-2 variants. Noted treatment: roughly 20 received Ad26.COV2.S at low or high dose, single or two shots; about 5 received placebo; per-sample allocation not given. Sampling was performed 63 days after the first vaccine or placebo injection. Clones were sequenced by immunoSEQ multiplex PCR, and TCRdb holds only the in-frame ones, with some missing. This table holds about 350,000 clones, 88% found once. Source: peripheral blood, taken in a trial of Ad26.COV2.S vaccine versus placebo. These receptors originate from a person aged 18-65 years who received the Ad26.COV2.S COVID-19 vaccine or a placebo.

Comments on this clone: This sample includes further DNA sequences coding for the same CDR3. The V call is TRBV9, the J call TRBJ2-3; 7 bases are shared with TRBD2. V dropped 0 bases and J dropped 0; count of bases not matched to a gene: 1. The CDR3 length is 15 residues. Germline CDR1 reads SGDLS; CDR2 reads YYNGEE. This CDR3 reads CASSVVGGSTDTQYF. The CDR3, as DNA: TGTGCCAGCAGCGTAGTGGGGGGGAGCACAGATACGCAGTATTTT.

This chain connects TRBV19 to TRBJ2-7, with 7 positions matching TRBD1. Germline V CDR1 and CDR2: LNHDA, SQIVND (reference sequence). Trimming took 4 bases from V and 6 from J; bases not matched to a gene: 9. The CDR3 is 14 residues long. CDR3 sequence: CASSTWTGGFEQYF. The CDR3 region has the DNA TGTGCCAGTAGTACTTGGACAGGTGGGTTCGAGCAGTACTTC.

The genes are TRBV4-1 and TRBJ2-1; 8 nucleotides agree with TRBD1. V dropped 4 bases and J dropped 12; count of bases not matched to a gene: 14. The CDR3 runs 15 residues. Per the germline V gene, CDR1 is MGHRA and CDR2 is YSYEKL. CDR3 in amino acids: CASSPRTGFLGVQFF. The CDR3 bases are TGCGCCAGCAGCCCCCGGACAGGGTTTTTGGGTGTGCAGTTCTTC.

The chain carries TRBV15 and TRBJ1-5; 7 nucleotides agree with TRBD1. Germline CDR1 reads LNHNV; CDR2 reads YYDKDF (reference sequence). The CDR3 runs 14 residues. J lost 3 bases, V lost 3 bases, and 2 bases had no gene match. The CDR3: CATSSDRDNQPQHF. CDR3 sequence (DNA): TGTGCCACCAGCAGTGACAGGGACAATCAGCCCCAGCATTTT.

The chain has TRBV18 and TRBJ1-1; D possibly corresponds to TRBD1 (6 bases). CDR1 and CDR2 from the germline V gene are KGHSH and LQKENI. The CDR3 consists of 15 residues. Trimming removed 6 bases at V and 1 base at J, with 15 bases between. The CDR3 is CASSLKGQANTEAFF. As DNA, the CDR3 is TGTGCCAGCTCGCTCAAGGGACAAGCGAACACTGAAGCTTTCTTT.

This rearrangement joins TRBV19 to TRBJ1-1; no reliable D call. The CDR3 spans 10 residues. Germline V gives CDR1 LNHDA, CDR2 SQIVND (reference sequence). The ends were cut back, 11 bases at V and 1 base at J, with 5 bases in the middle. Here the CDR3 reads CAVGNTEAFF. In DNA form, the CDR3 reads TGTGCCGTGGGGAACACTGAAGCTTTCTTT.

V usage is TRBV27 and J usage is TRBJ2-1; tentatively, D is TRBD1 (5 bases). CDR3 length equals 14 residues. CDR1 and CDR2 (germline): MNHEY, SMNVEV (reference sequence). The V end lost 5 bases, the J end lost 8 bases, and 16 bases lay between the germline ends. CDR3 DNA sequence: TGTGCCAGCAGTCCAAGGACATTACCCCATGAGCAGTTCTTC. This sequence encodes CASSPRTLPHEQFF.

This clone was detected a few times. The chain recombines TRBV6-2 or TRBV6-3 with TRBJ2-7; D is tentatively TRBD1 or TRBD2 (5 bases each). The CDR3 contains 17 residues. Germline CDR1 reads MNHEY; CDR2 reads SVGEGT. Trimming left V 4 bases short and J 7 bases short, with 26 bases between. CDR3 sequence reads: CASSSPIRGATRLEQYF. The CDR3 DNA reads TGTGCCAGCAGTTCACCAATTCGAGGGGCTACTCGTTTGGAGCAGTACTTC.

The genes are TRBV2 and TRBJ1-1; a weak D match, TRBD1 (5 bases). The CDR3 covers 14 residues. The V and J ends lost 10 bases and 4 bases respectively, with 19 bases between them. CDR1 and CDR2 (germline): SNHLY, FYNNEI. CDR3 sequence (DNA): TGTGCCACCACCAAGAGGCAGGGCGCCACTGAAGCTTTCTTT. Its translation is CATTKRQGATEAFF.

The count of this clone is one. The V gene is TRBV5-8, the J gene TRBJ1-1; D is possibly TRBD1 (6 bases). V shed 0 bases and J shed 0 bases, with 21 bases lying between them. Germline V gene sequence: CDR1 SGHTS, CDR2 YDEGEE. The length of the CDR3 is 19 residues. The CDR3 sequence is CASSLGSAGGFTMNTEAFF. The CDR3 coding sequence is TGTGCCAGCAGCTTGGGATCGGCGGGGGGCTTCACCATGAACACTGAAGCTTTCTTT.

The rearrangement uses TRBV7-2 and TRBJ2-7; D gene uncertain. Trimming took off 1 base at V and 2 bases at J, with 12 bases between the two ends. The germline V gene encodes CDR1 SGHTA and CDR2 FQGNSA. This CDR3 has 15 amino acids. CDR3 sequence reads: CASSLEAGRTYEQYF. The CDR3 DNA reads as TGTGCCAGCAGCTTAGAGGCAGGACGCACCTACGAGCAGTACTTC.

The chain recombines TRBV19 with TRBJ1-5; 10 positions match TRBD1. V was clipped by 6 bases and J by 7 bases; unmatched bases: 9. Looked up from germline, CDR1 is LNHDA and CDR2 is SQIVND (reference sequence). The CDR3 sequence is 15 residues long. The CDR3 protein is CASRTATGGGQPQHF. The CDR3 nucleotides are TGTGCCAGTAGAACCGCGACAGGGGGCGGGCAGCCCCAGCATTTT.

The rearrangement links TRBV30 to TRBJ2-3; D is perhaps TRBD1 or TRBD2 (6 bases each). V was pared by 2 bases and J by 2 bases, with 20 bases between. CDR1 GTSNPN and CDR2 SVGIG come from the germline V gene (reference sequence). The CDR3 has 17 amino acids. The CDR3 bases are TGTGCCTGGAGTTCCCAGGGGTTCGCGGGACCCACAGATACGCAGTATTTT. Amino acid sequence: CAWSSQGFAGPTDTQYF.

The chain uses TRBV27 and TRBJ1-2; D not resolved. V lost 1 base, J lost 2 bases, and 14 bases lay in between. Germline V lookup: CDR1 MNHEY, CDR2 SMNVEV (reference sequence). This CDR3 contains 16 residues. CDR3 protein: CASSLLAGVGNYGYTF. Here the CDR3 DNA reads TGTGCCAGCAGTTTATTGGCAGGCGTTGGAAACTATGGCTACACCTTC.

This sequence joins TRBV11-2 and TRBJ1-4; 8 bases are a match to TRBD1. CDR1 and CDR2 (germline): SGHAT, FQNNGV. The CDR3 sequence is 16 residues long. With V trimmed by 2 bases and J by 7 bases, 9 bases remained unmatched. CDR3 region: CASSLRGAGGLEKLFF. In DNA form, the CDR3 reads TGTGCCAGCAGCTTAAGGGGGGCAGGGGGCCTTGAAAAACTGTTTTTT.

This sequence joins TRBV19 and TRBJ1-2; possibly TRBD1 for D (5 bases). The V end lost 7 bases, the J end lost 6 bases, and 18 bases lay between the germline ends. CDR3 length equals 14 residues. Per germline, CDR1 LNHDA and CDR2 SQIVND (reference sequence). The DNA of the CDR3 is TGTGCCAGTATCCGGGACTACAATGGGGATGGCTACACCTTC. Translated: CASIRDYNGDGYTF.

V is TRBV2 and J is TRBJ1-3; D gene unclear. The CDR3 is made up of 16 amino acids. CDR1 SNHLY and CDR2 FYNNEI come from the germline V gene. V lost 3 bases and J lost 3, with 15 bases in between. The DNA of the CDR3 is TGTGCCAGCAGTGATCGGCTAAAAGGATTTGGAAACACCATATATTTT. Amino acid sequence: CASSDRLKGFGNTIYF.

This sequence joins TRBV11-3 and TRBJ2-1, with 7 bases aligning to TRBD2. In germline, CDR1 is SGHNT, CDR2 YENEEA. This CDR3 region has 15 residues. V lost 5 bases and J lost 5; bases outside the gene matches: 9. The CDR3 region has the DNA TGTGCCAGCAGCCGAGGGCCTAGCGGCGACAATGAGCAGTTCTTC. Its protein product is CASSRGPSGDNEQFF.

The CDR3 here is CASSRRGGVNEQYF. The DNA for the CDR3 is TGTGCCAGCAGCCGGAGAGGGGGGGTGAACGAGCAGTACTTC. The chain couples TRBV5-4 to TRBJ2-7, with D maybe TRBD2 (7 bases). The CDR3 sequence is 14 residues long. V shed 4 bases and J shed 5 bases, with 16 bases lying between them. CDR1 and CDR2 (germline): SGHNT, YYREEE (reference sequence).

A single count supports this clone. CDR3 region: CASSFRVLFEAFF. As DNA, the CDR3 is TGTGCCAGCAGTTTTAGGGTACTATTTGAAGCTTTCTTT. The chain uses TRBV27 and TRBJ1-1, with D hard to call. Germline V gives CDR1 MNHEY, CDR2 SMNVEV (reference sequence). The CDR3 covers 13 residues. The V end was cut by 3 bases, the J end by 7 bases, with 12 bases between.

The chain carries TRBV7-9 and TRBJ1-1; no reliable D call. The CDR3 consists of 13 residues. Germline lookup yields CDR1 SEHNR and CDR2 FQNEAQ (reference sequence). V was shortened by 2 bases and J by 5 bases, with 9 bases between the two germline ends. The CDR3 loop reads CASSLPVRTEAFF. The CDR3 DNA reads TGTGCCAGCAGCTTACCTGTACGGACTGAAGCTTTCTTT. The whole variable domain, remainder taken from reference TRBV7-9 and TRBJ1-1, is DTGVSQNPRHKITKRGQNVTFRCDPISEHNRLYWYRQTLGQGPEFLTYFQNEAQLEKSRLLSDRFSAERPKGSFSTLEIQRTEQGDSAMYLCASSLPVRTEAFFGQGTRLTVV.

The chain uses TRBV2 and TRBJ2-1; 7 nucleotides agree with TRBD2. Germline lookup yields CDR1 SNHLY and CDR2 FYNNEI. The CDR3 totals 13 residues. CDR3 amino acids: CAWIGREQREQFF. CDR3 sequence (DNA): TGTGCGTGGATAGGGCGGGAGCAGAGGGAGCAGTTCTTC.

This clone has only one observation. The chain uses TRBV25-1 and TRBJ2-1, with D unresolved. This CDR3 is 14 amino acids long. Trimming stripped 5 bases from V and 4 bases from J, with 12 bases between. CDR1 is MGHDK and CDR2 is SYGVNS in the germline V gene. The chain's CDR3 is CASSLHRAYNEQFF. Here the CDR3 DNA reads TGTGCCAGCAGTCTGCACCGGGCTTACAATGAGCAGTTCTTC.

The chain couples TRBV30 to TRBJ2-6; tentative D call: TRBD1 (6 bases). Germline assignment: CDR1 GTSNPN and CDR2 SVGIG (reference sequence). The V end lost 0 bases, the J end lost 8 bases, and 17 bases lay between the germline ends. This CDR3 has 16 residues. This chain's CDR3 is CAWSVRGFVSTNVLTF. Here the CDR3 DNA reads TGTGCCTGGAGTGTAAGGGGGTTTGTCTCGACCAACGTCCTGACTTTC.

This sequence joins TRBV6-1 and TRBJ1-2; a possible D gene is TRBD1 (5 bases). CDR1 and CDR2 (germline): MNHNS, SASEGT. V shed 3 bases and J shed 4 bases, with 9 bases lying between them. CDR3 length: 13 residues. This CDR3 reads CASSERQPYGYTF. The CDR3 DNA reads as TGTGCCAGCAGTGAGAGACAGCCCTATGGCTACACCTTC.

V usage is TRBV28 and J usage is TRBJ2-6; 9 positions agree with TRBD1. Germline trimming cut 2 bases from V and 1 base from J; bases unmatched to any gene: 3. This CDR3 contains 17 residues. Germline V gene lookup returns CDR1 MDHEN and CDR2 SYDVKM. The CDR3 is CASSLRDRVSGANVLTF. CDR3 DNA sequence: TGTGCCAGCAGTTTACGGGACAGGGTTTCTGGGGCCAACGTCCTGACTTTC.

The V gene is TRBV6-5, the J gene TRBJ2-1; 9 bases agree with TRBD2. Germline CDR1 is MNHEY and CDR2 is SVGAGI. V trimming: 6 bases; J trimming: 16 bases; junction bases outside the gene matches: 7. The CDR3 covers 11 residues. Written as DNA, the CDR3 is TGTGCCAGCAGGGTAGCGGGAGAAGACTTCTTC. This sequence encodes CASRVAGEDFF.

The chain combines TRBV19 with TRBJ1-1; D gene unclear. Germline V gene sequence: CDR1 LNHDA, CDR2 SQIVND (reference sequence). The CDR3 spans 13 residues. V lost 3 bases and J lost 4, with 9 bases in between. The CDR3 region is CASSMKGTTEAFF. The CDR3 DNA reads as TGTGCCAGTAGTATGAAGGGTACCACTGAAGCTTTCTTT.

The chain couples TRBV4-1 to TRBJ2-6; D not certain. CDR1 is MGHRA, CDR2 YSYEKL, per germline. Between the trimmed V and J ends, which lost 1 base and 0 bases, there was a span of 7 bases. CDR3 length equals 16 residues. The CDR3 DNA reads as TGCGCCAGCAGCCAAGGAAGAACCTCTGGGGCCAACGTCCTGACTTTC. It yields the protein CASSQGRTSGANVLTF.

CDR3 DNA sequence: TGTGCCAGCCTTTGGGGGTCCTACGAGCAGTACTTC. This gives the protein CASLWGSYEQYF. The chain is built from TRBV6-5 and TRBJ2-7, with D perhaps given as TRBD1 or TRBD2 (5 bases each). The CDR3 extends over 12 amino acids. Germline V gene lookup returns CDR1 MNHEY and CDR2 SVGAGI. Deletions cut 8 bases from V and 1 base from J, with 9 bases between.

The chain couples TRBV27 to TRBJ2-7, with TRBD1 identical over 10 bases. Germline values: CDR1 MNHEY, CDR2 SMNVEV (reference sequence). Losses at the gene ends were 0 bases for V and 3 bases for J; bases not matched to a gene: 5. This CDR3 is built from 16 residues. The CDR3 here is CASSLSTGTGDYEQYF. The CDR3 DNA follows: TGTGCCAGCAGTTTATCGACCGGGACAGGGGACTACGAGCAGTACTTC.

The V call is TRBV27, the J call TRBJ2-4; D uncertain. V lost 5 bases to trimming and J lost 5 bases, with 19 bases between them. Germline loops: CDR1 MNHEY, CDR2 SMNVEV (reference sequence). The CDR3 loop spans 16 amino acids. The CDR3 sequence: CASSPSPVKPQNIQYF. DNA for the CDR3: TGTGCCAGCAGTCCCTCACCCGTTAAGCCCCAAAACATTCAGTACTTC.